The 18 T cell receptor beta chains below come from one sample, sequenced in a study of control samples from healthy donors and cancer patients (dated by TCRdb to 2018 to 2021). The library came from the immunoSEQ multiplex PCR assay. TCRdb mirrors the immuneACCESS table, restricted to in-frame sequences. Some clones are absent from its copies; in checked studies, under half trace to an unresolved V gene, and the reason for the others is unknown. The sample profile shows 130,000 or so clones; roughly 92% of them were found once. Roughly 14% of the sample is in the top ten clones. Sequencing input: blood. These receptor sequences come from a man aged 35 to 55 in good health.

The chain uses TRBV4-3 and TRBJ2-3; D remains ambiguous. The CDR3 has 13 residues. Germline values: CDR1 LGHNA, CDR2 YSLEER. Trimming removed 4 bases at V and 3 bases at J, with 8 bases between. CDR3 loop: CASSLVGTDTQYF. The CDR3 DNA follows: TGCGCCAGCAGCCTGGTGGGGACAGATACGCAGTATTTT.

A single count supports this clone. The chain uses TRBV11-3 and TRBJ2-7, with 7 bases aligning to TRBD1. Germline V gene data show CDR1 as SGHNT and CDR2 as YENEEA. The CDR3 has 14 amino acids. V gave up 2 bases and J gave up 1 base; unmatched junction bases: 2. CDR3 coding DNA: TGTGCCAGCAGCTTATACAGGGGTTCCTACGAGCAGTACTTC. This codes for CASSLYRGSYEQYF.

This chain uses TRBV25-1 with TRBJ2-2, with TRBD1 matching over 11 bases. The CDR3 runs 18 residues. Unmatched junction bases numbered 12, after V lost 2 bases and J lost 7 bases. The germline gives CDR1 MGHDK, CDR2 SYGVNS. CDR3 loop: CASSERTGGLLGGGELFF. The CDR3 DNA reads TGTGCCAGCAGTGAACGGACAGGGGGCCTCTTGGGTGGCGGGGAGCTGTTTTTT.

The J gene is TRBJ1-1, the V gene TRBV9; D is unresolved. V dropped 0 bases and J dropped 5 bases, with 17 bases sitting between them. CDR1 SGDLS and CDR2 YYNGEE come from the germline V gene. This CDR3 comprises 16 residues. The CDR3 bases are TGTGCCAGCAGCGTAGTCCCGGACCCCCCTGGGACTGAAGCTTTCTTT. Its protein product is CASSVVPDPPGTEAFF. Complete variable domain (other parts from reference TRBV9 and TRBJ1-1): DSGVTQTPKHLITATGQRVTLRCSPRSGDLSVYWYQQSLDQGLQFLIQYYNGEERAKGNILERFSAQQFPDLHSELNLSSLELGDSALYFCASSVVPDPPGTEAFFGQGTRLTVV.

The gene calls are TRBV3-1 (or the pseudogene TRBV3-2) and TRBJ1-2; TRBD1 might be the D (5 bases). Trimming removed 3 bases from V and 7 bases from J, with 12 bases in between. Per the germline V gene, CDR1 is LGHDT and CDR2 is YNNKEL (reference sequence). The CDR3 consists of 13 residues. This chain's CDR3 is CASSQGQGGGYTF. In nucleotides, the CDR3 is TGTGCCAGCAGCCAGGGTCAGGGCGGTGGCTACACCTTC.

This chain joins TRBV6-5 and TRBJ2-7; 9 bases line up with TRBD1. The CDR3 runs to 16 residues. CDR1 and CDR2 (germline): MNHEY, SVGAGI. J lost 0 bases, V lost 1 base, and 4 bases had no gene match. CDR3 sequence reads: CASSYLGQGLSYEQYF. CDR3 nucleotide sequence: TGTGCCAGCAGTTACTTGGGACAGGGCCTCTCCTACGAGCAGTACTTC.

The genes are TRBV5-1 and TRBJ2-5; TRBD1 is a possible D gene (6 bases). Trimming took 9 bases from V and 4 from J, leaving 19 bases between them. CDR3 size: 14 residues. The V gene's germline CDR1 is SGHRS and CDR2 YFSETQ. CDR3 loop: CATSRGTGSETQYF. The CDR3 DNA reads as TGCGCCACCTCCCGGGGAACAGGGTCAGAGACCCAGTACTTC.

The J gene is TRBJ2-1, the V gene TRBV27, with TRBD2 matching over 7 bases. CDR3 size: 15 residues. Losses at the gene ends were 6 bases for V and 3 bases for J; bases not matched to a gene: 8. From germline, CDR1 is MNHEY and CDR2 SMNVEV (reference sequence). In DNA form, the CDR3 reads TGTGCCAGCAGGTCACAGCGGGAAAACTACAATGAGCAGTTCTTC. This encodes CASRSQRENYNEQFF.

Here the CDR3 DNA reads TGTGCCAGCAGTAAAACTAGCGGGAAAAGAATAGAGACCCAGTACTTC. This codes for CASSKTSGKRIETQYF. The chain employs TRBV25-1 and TRBJ2-5; TRBD2 aligns across 10 bases. Looked up from germline, CDR1 is MGHDK and CDR2 is SYGVNS. This CDR3 region has 16 residues. Trimming took 5 bases from V and 4 from J; bases not matched to a gene: 10. The full variable domain, completed using reference TRBV25-1 and TRBJ2-5, is EADIYQTPRYLVIGTGKKITLECSQTMGHDKMYWYQQDPGMELHLIHYSYGVNSTEKGDLSSESTVSRIRTEHFPLTLESARPSHTSQYLCASSKTSGKRIETQYFGPGTRLLVL.

The rearrangement uses TRBV2 and TRBJ2-1, with 14 bases lining up with TRBD2. Germline values: CDR1 SNHLY, CDR2 FYNNEI. The length of the CDR3 is 17 residues. J lost 8 bases, V lost 7 bases, and 13 bases had no gene match. The CDR3 is CASTDPIRLAGGYEQFF. CDR3 coding DNA: TGTGCCAGCACCGATCCTATCCGACTAGCGGGAGGGTATGAGCAGTTCTTC.

The chain has TRBV6-2 or TRBV6-3 and TRBJ1-2; 10 bases align to TRBD1. Trimming at V came to 4 bases and at J to 6 bases, leaving 8 bases not matched to a gene. The length of the CDR3 is 15 residues. The V gene's germline CDR1 is MNHEY and CDR2 SVGEGT. The CDR3 here is CASSSAGTGEHGYTF. The CDR3 bases are TGTGCCAGCAGTTCGGCGGGGACAGGGGAACATGGCTACACCTTC.

The rearrangement links TRBV2 to TRBJ2-1, with 7 bases that match TRBD1. The length of the CDR3 is 14 residues. The V gene's germline CDR1 is SNHLY and CDR2 FYNNEI. Losses at the gene ends were 3 bases for V and 10 bases for J; bases not matched to a gene: 9. In nucleotides, the CDR3 is TGTGCCAGCAGTGACTGGCAGGGGGAAGGGGAGCAGTTCTTC. Its translation is CASSDWQGEGEQFF. The whole variable domain, remainder taken from reference TRBV2 and TRBJ2-1, is EPEVTQTPSHQVTQMGQEVILRCVPISNHLYFYWYRQILGQKVEFLVSFYNNEISEKSEIFDDQFSVERPDGSNFTLKIRSTKLEDSAMYFCASSDWQGEGEQFFGPGTRLTVL.

A single count supports this clone. The V call is TRBV7-9, the J call TRBJ2-5; 7 bases match TRBD2. The CDR3 has 17 amino acids. The V and J ends lost 5 bases and 1 base, in that order; junction bases with no gene match: 13. Germline V gene data show CDR1 as SEHNR and CDR2 as FQNEAQ (reference sequence). Written as DNA, the CDR3 is TGTGCCAGCAGCAAAGGGCGACTAGCTGTGGGCCAAGAGACCCAGTACTTC. This translates into CASSKGRLAVGQETQYF. The entire variable domain, with the rest obtained from reference TRBV7-9 and TRBJ2-5, is as follows: DTGVSQNPRHKITKRGQNVTFRCDPISEHNRLYWYRQTLGQGPEFLTYFQNEAQLEKSRLLSDRFSAERPKGSFSTLEIQRTEQGDSAMYLCASSKGRLAVGQETQYFGPGTRLLVL.

V and J are TRBV6-5 and TRBJ1-4, with 7 bases fitting TRBD1. Germline V lookup: CDR1 MNHEY, CDR2 SVGAGI. The CDR3 length is 13 residues. V lost 7 bases, J lost 5 bases, and 4 bases stayed unmatched. CDR3 sequence reads: CASTRQGNEKLFF. The CDR3 DNA reads as TGTGCCAGCACCCGACAGGGAAATGAAAAACTGTTTTTT.

The V and J genes are TRBV19 and TRBJ2-5; 7 bases are shared with TRBD2. Per germline, CDR1 LNHDA and CDR2 SQIVND (reference sequence). The V segment lost 6 bases and the J segment 5 bases; nucleotides outside the gene matches: 9. CDR3 length: 14 amino acids. The CDR3 coding sequence is TGTGCCAGTAGGGGAGGGGTGTTTAGGGAGACCCAGTACTTC. Translated, it gives CASRGGVFRETQYF.

The rearrangement uses TRBV5-1 and TRBJ2-2; D ambiguous. Trimming left V 4 bases short and J 2 bases short, with 6 bases between. Germline assignment: CDR1 SGHRS and CDR2 YFSETQ. The CDR3 is 13 residues long. This CDR3 reads CASSVGNTGELFF. The CDR3 DNA reads as TGCGCCAGCAGCGTAGGAAACACCGGGGAGCTGTTTTTT.

This chain uses TRBV6-5 with TRBJ2-1; 7 bases align to TRBD2. V trimming: 8 bases; J trimming: 4 bases; junction bases outside the gene matches: 5. From germline, CDR1 is MNHEY and CDR2 SVGAGI. The CDR3 extends over 13 amino acids. CDR3 sequence (DNA): TGTGCCAGCGCATGGGGGGGATACAATGAGCAGTTCTTC. Its translation: CASAWGGYNEQFF.

V is TRBV27 and J is TRBJ2-1; 9 nucleotides align to TRBD2. The CDR3 consists of 14 residues. Losses at the gene ends were 7 bases for V and 1 base for J; bases not matched to a gene: 2. Germline V lookup: CDR1 MNHEY, CDR2 SMNVEV (reference sequence). CDR3 region: CASTAGGSYNEQFF. The DNA of the CDR3 is TGTGCCAGCACAGCGGGAGGTTCCTACAATGAGCAGTTCTTC.